A single sample gave rise to the 5 T cell receptor beta chains below, sequenced in a study of cytomegalovirus exposure and HLA in healthy donors. Sequenced by immunoSEQ multiplex PCR; TCRdb stores in-frame clones only, minus some. The sample shows about 220,000 clones, 75% to 95% of them seen only once. Sequenced material: PBMCs. The receptors here all came from a young woman in good health and CMV-seronegative.

This clone was detected only a few times. The chain recombines TRBV29-1 with TRBJ1-1; TRBD1 is a possible D gene (5 bases). V was shortened by 4 bases and J by 3 bases, with 9 bases between the two germline ends. The CDR3 is 12 amino acids. In germline, CDR1 is SQVTM, CDR2 ANQGSEA. In DNA form, the CDR3 reads TGCAGCGTTGTACGGGGGGACACTGAAGCTTTCTTT. Its translation: CSVVRGDTEAFF.

This chain joins TRBV19 and TRBJ2-7; TRBD2 is a possible D gene (5 bases). The germline V gene encodes CDR1 LNHDA and CDR2 SQIVND (reference sequence). The CDR3 runs 14 residues. The ends were cut back, 8 bases at V and 0 bases at J, with 14 bases in the middle. CDR3 region: CASGKDSISYEQYF. Here the CDR3 DNA reads TGTGCCAGTGGTAAGGACTCTATCTCCTACGAGCAGTACTTC.

This clone was recorded a few times. V is TRBV7-2 and J is TRBJ2-1, with D uncertain. V dropped 5 bases and J dropped 4 bases, with 3 bases sitting between them. Germline values: CDR1 SGHTA, CDR2 FQGNSA. This CDR3 spans 11 amino acids. This chain's CDR3 is CASSPYNEQFF. DNA of the CDR3: TGTGCCAGCAGCCCTTACAATGAGCAGTTCTTC. The whole variable domain, remainder taken from reference TRBV7-2 and TRBJ2-1, is GAGVSQSPSNKVTEKGKDVELRCDPISGHTALYWYRQSLGQGLEFLIYFQGNSAPDKSGLPSDRFSAERTGGSVSTLTIQRTQQEDSAVYLCASSPYNEQFFGPGTRLTVL.

The V and J genes are TRBV4-2 and TRBJ1-2; no clear D. CDR3 length equals 14 residues. Germline V CDR1 and CDR2: LGHNA, YNFKEQ. V was pared by 0 bases and J by 4 bases, with 9 bases between. The CDR3 nucleotides are TGTGCCAGCAGCCAAGACTCGAGAGGCTATGGCTACACCTTC. Its translation: CASSQDSRGYGYTF.

The V gene is TRBV28, the J gene TRBJ2-1, with 12 bases aligning to TRBD2. The V gene's germline CDR1 is MDHEN and CDR2 SYDVKM. Trimming removed 6 bases from V and 6 bases from J; junction bases left unmatched: 12. This CDR3 has 17 amino acids. CDR3 sequence reads: CASSPASGRVLSNEQFF. The CDR3 region has the DNA TGTGCCAGCAGCCCCGCTAGCGGGAGGGTCCTAAGCAATGAGCAGTTCTTC. The full variable domain, completed using reference TRBV28 and TRBJ2-1, is DVKVTQSSRYLVKRTGEKVFLECVQDMDHENMFWYRQDPGLGLRLIYFSYDVKMKEKGDIPEGYSVSREKKERFSLILESASTNQTSMYLCASSPASGRVLSNEQFFGPGTRLTVL.